This paragraph covers one T cell receptor beta chain sequence. Germline V gives CDR1 GTSNPN, CDR2 SVGIG (reference sequence). The V and J ends lost 0 bases and 2 bases respectively, with 10 bases between them. The CDR3 covers 15 residues. Original processing methods: Quantification of nucleated cells was approximated via reference gene primer amplification. Measured with immunoSEQ multiplex PCR; TCRdb has only the in-frame clones, and not every one. V and J calls and clone size are given by that table; D and trimming were obtained from the DNA. The data contain over 45,000 clones, roughly 83% of them seen just once; the ten biggest clones take up around 50%. This record comes from a study of blood T cell repertoires in COVID-19. Study-level background: From the United States, Italy and Spain came samples of acute and convalescent COVID-19. PBMCs, B-cell-depleted T cells, or T cells were the source of the cDNA or gDNA that made up the material.

The chain links TRBV30 to TRBJ1-4, with D possibly TRBD1 on 5 matching bases. The clonotype was recovered from a man between 70 and 80 years old with acute or convalescent COVID-19. Sequences were obtained from peripheral blood. CDR3 nucleotide sequence: TGTGCCTGGAGTGTACCGCGACAGACTAATGAAAAACTGTTTTTT. It yields the protein CAWSVPRQTNEKLFF. Complete variable domain (other parts from reference TRBV30 and TRBJ1-4): SQTIHQWPATLVQPVGSPLSLECTVEGTSNPNLYWYRQAAGRGLQLLFYSVGIGQISSEVPQNLSASRPQDRQFILSSKKLLLSDSGFYLCAWSVPRQTNEKLFFGSGTQLSVL.